This TCR beta chain is from a study of T cells in tuberculosis. Findings and caveats of the study: GEM motif frequencies gave about 70% accuracy; the GMM repertoire gave roughly 90%.

Indicated time point: new active TB diagnosis, blood taken before or within 7 days of starting treatment. Each patient had positive sputum smear microscopy and/or positive culture. Each clinical donor contributed on average around 100,000 T cells from unsorted cryopreserved PBMC. The repertoire was sequenced with immunoSEQ multiplex PCR; TCRdb's copy has only in-frame clones and lacks some. The table includes roughly 30,000 clones, 86% detected once. About this clone: Its antigen remains unidentified.

The CDR3 is 15 residues long. Germline CDR1 and CDR2: SGHRS and YFSETQ. Trimming removed 5 bases from V and 7 bases from J; junction bases left unmatched: 9. This receptor was obtained from an adult with tuberculosis. Sample: PBMCs, taken at tuberculosis diagnosis. V is TRBV5-1 and J is TRBJ1-4; TRBD1 matches 9 bases. CDR3 bases: TGCGCCAGCAGTTACACCGGGACAGGGAGTGAAAAACTGTTTTTT. It encodes CASSYTGTGSEKLFF.